This T cell receptor (beta chain) was recovered during a study of shared clonotypes between healthy human individuals. Only in-frame clones appear in the TCRdb table, and some are missing; sequencing was by immunoSEQ multiplex PCR. The table lists 2 million to 2.5 million clones, 85% to 95% of them singletons. Notes on the study in general: At large depth, rarefaction still showed sorted-subset sequencing to be incomplete. Lower generation probabilities were found for non-shared clonotypes than for those shared by all four donors. Only blood underwent sampling, and tissue repertoires likely differ.

Trimming removed 5 bases at V and 0 bases at J, with 8 bases between. The CDR3 runs 14 residues. Per the germline V gene, CDR1 is MNHNS and CDR2 is SASEGT. The study drew all its donors from Caucasian adults living in Nashville, Tennessee. To note about this clone: The antigen remains undetermined.

The sequenced sample consisted of naive CD4+ T cells from PBMCs. Regarding subset: CD45RA+ positively selected. The V and J genes are TRBV6-1 and TRBJ1-5; D unclear. The receptor comes from a man in his late teens or twenties in good health. Some clones in this sample may be carry-over from other donors' samples. CDR3 coding DNA: TGTGCCAGCAGTCCGATCTTTAGCAATCAGCCCCAGCATTTT. Its protein product is CASSPIFSNQPQHF.